This record looks at one T cell receptor beta chain sequence and its context. Its cognate antigen is unknown. This CDR3 has 14 amino acids. CDR1 is SGHTA, CDR2 FQGTGA, per germline. V lost 5 bases to trimming and J lost 5 bases, with 14 bases between them. This entry is derived from a study of T cell repertoires in cytomegalovirus infection. Study information: From public TCR beta signatures came an indication of both CMV infection and matching HLA type.

Via MiXCR, TCRdb re-called the reads, giving one row per CDR3 protein. The data hold 150,000 or so distinct CDR3 sequences, with 23% observed a single time. Study-wide results and limits: Within the response measured ex vivo, HLA-C-restricted CMV-specific TCR beta clonotypes were dominant. The study identified carriers of CMV plus the relevant HLA from cumulative public TCR beta family frequency.

The TCR was taken from a human donor in good health (CMV status not recorded). Some clones in this sample may be carry-over from other donors' samples. The specimen was PBMCs. This chain links TRBV7-3 with TRBJ2-3; D is possibly TRBD2 (6 bases). The CDR3 loop is CASSPNGGRDTQYF. CDR3 coding DNA: TGTGCCAGCAGCCCAAACGGGGGAAGAGATACGCAGTATTTT.